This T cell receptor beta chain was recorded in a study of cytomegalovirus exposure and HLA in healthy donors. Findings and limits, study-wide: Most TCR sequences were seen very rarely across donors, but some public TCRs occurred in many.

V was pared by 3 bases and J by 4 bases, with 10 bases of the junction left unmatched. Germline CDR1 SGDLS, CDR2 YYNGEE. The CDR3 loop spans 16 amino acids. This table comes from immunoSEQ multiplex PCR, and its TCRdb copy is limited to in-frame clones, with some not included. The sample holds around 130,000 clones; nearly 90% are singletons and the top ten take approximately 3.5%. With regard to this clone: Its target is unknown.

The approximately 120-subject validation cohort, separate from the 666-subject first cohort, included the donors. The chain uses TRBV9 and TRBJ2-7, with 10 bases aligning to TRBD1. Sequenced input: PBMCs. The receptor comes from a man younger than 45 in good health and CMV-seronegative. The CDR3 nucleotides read TGTGCCAGCAGCGCACGGACAGGGGGTTATAATTACGAGCAGTACTTC. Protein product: CASSARTGGYNYEQYF.